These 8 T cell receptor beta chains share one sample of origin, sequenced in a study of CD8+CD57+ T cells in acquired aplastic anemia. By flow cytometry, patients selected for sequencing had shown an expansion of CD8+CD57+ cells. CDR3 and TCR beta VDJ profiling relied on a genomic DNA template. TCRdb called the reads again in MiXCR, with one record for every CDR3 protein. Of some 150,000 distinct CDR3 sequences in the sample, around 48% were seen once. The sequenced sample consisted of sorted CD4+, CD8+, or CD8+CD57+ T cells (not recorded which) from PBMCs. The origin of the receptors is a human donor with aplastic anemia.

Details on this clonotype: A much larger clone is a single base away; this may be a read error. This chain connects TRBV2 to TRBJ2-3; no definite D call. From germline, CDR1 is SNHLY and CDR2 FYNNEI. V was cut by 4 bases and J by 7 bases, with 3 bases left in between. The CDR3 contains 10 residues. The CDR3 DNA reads TGTGCCAGCAGTGGATATACGCAGTATTTT. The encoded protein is CASSGYTQYF.

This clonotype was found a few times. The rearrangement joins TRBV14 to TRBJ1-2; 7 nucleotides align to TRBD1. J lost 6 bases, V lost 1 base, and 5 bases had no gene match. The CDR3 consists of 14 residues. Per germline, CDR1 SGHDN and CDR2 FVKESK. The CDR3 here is CASSQVAGGDGYTF. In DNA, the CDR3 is TGTGCCAGCAGCCAAGTCGCAGGGGGGGATGGCTACACCTTC.

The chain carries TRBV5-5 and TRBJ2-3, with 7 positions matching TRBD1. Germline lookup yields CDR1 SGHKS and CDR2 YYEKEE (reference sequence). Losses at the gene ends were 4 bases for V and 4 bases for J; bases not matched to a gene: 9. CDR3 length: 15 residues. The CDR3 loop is CASSPPRGPPDTQYF. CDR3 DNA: TGTGCCAGCAGCCCCCCGAGGGGGCCCCCAGATACGCAGTATTTT.

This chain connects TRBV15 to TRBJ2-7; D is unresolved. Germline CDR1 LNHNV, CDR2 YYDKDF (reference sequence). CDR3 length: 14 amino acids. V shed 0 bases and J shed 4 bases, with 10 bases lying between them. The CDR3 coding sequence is TGTGCCACCAGCAGAGATATATTAGTTTACGAGCAGTACTTC. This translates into CATSRDILVYEQYF.

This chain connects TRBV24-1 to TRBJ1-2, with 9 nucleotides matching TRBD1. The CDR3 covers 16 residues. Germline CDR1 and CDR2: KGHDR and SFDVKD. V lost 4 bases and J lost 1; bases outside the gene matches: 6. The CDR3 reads CATSEHHRGLNYGYTF. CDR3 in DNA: TGTGCCACCAGTGAACACCACAGGGGGCTTAACTATGGCTACACCTTC.

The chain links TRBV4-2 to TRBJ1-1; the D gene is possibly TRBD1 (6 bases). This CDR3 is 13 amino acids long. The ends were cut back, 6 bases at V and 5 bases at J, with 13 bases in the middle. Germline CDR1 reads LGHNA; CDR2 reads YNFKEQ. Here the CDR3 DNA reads TGTGCCAGCAGTTCCCAGGGGAGGACTGAAGCTTTCTTT. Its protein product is CASSSQGRTEAFF.

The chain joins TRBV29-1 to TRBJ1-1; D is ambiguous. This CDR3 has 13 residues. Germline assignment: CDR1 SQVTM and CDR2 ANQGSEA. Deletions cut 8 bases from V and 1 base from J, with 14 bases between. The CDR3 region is CSIGVGTNTEAFF. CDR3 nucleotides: TGCAGCATTGGGGTGGGCACGAACACTGAAGCTTTCTTT.

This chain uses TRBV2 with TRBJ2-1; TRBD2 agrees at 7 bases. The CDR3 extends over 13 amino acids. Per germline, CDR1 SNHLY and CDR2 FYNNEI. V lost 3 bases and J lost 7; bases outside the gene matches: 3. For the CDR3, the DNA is TGTGCCAGCAGTGACGACGGGGGGAATGAGCAGTTCTTC. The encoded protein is CASSDDGGNEQFF.